These T cell receptor beta chains were read from a single sample in a study of T cell responses to AZD1222 COVID-19 vaccine. Profiling relied on immunoSEQ multiplex PCR, and the TCRdb table lists in-frame clones only, not all of them. The table records about 100,000 clones, over 75% of them present only once. The sequencing here drew on peripheral blood, taken on day 0 of AZD1222 vaccination. The receptors originated from an adult in good health. The CDR3 runs from the conserved cysteine through the conserved F or W. The D gene is left open where the match is weak. Part of the rows lack a size; the others show once, few, many or a class for expanded clones.

TRBJ2-1	NA	15	TRBV3-1/TRBV3-2	NA	CASSQAGGRIEEQFF	TGTGCCAGCAGCCAAGCCGGGGGGCGCATAGAAGAGCAGTTCTTC
TRBJ1-1	TRBD1	15	TRBV5-6	NA	CASSYRGQETYEAFF	TGTGCCAGCAGCTACAGGGGACAAGAGACATATGAAGCTTTCTTT
TRBJ2-7	NA	12	TRBV25-1	NA	CASSLQGYEQYF	TGTGCCAGCAGTTTACAGGGCTACGAGCAGTACTTC
TRBJ2-7	NA	14	TRBV9	NA	CASSVGQAGYEQYF	TGTGCCAGCAGCGTAGGACAGGCTGGCTACGAGCAGTACTTC
TRBJ2-1	NA	18	TRBV11-3	NA	CASSLDQGGSSSYNEQFF	TGTGCCAGCAGCTTAGATCAGGGGGGATCGAGCTCCTACAATGAGCAGTTCTTC
TRBJ1-5	NA	15	TRBV5-4	few	CASSLGGGLGQPQHF	TGTGCCAGCAGCTTGGGGGGGGGCCTAGGTCAGCCCCAGCATTTT
TRBJ1-2	NA	14	TRBV6-5	NA	CASGEDGWNYGYTF	TGTGCCAGCGGGGAGGACGGGTGGAACTATGGCTACACCTTC
TRBJ2-1	TRBD1	14	TRBV3-1/TRBV3-2	NA	CASSTGGIYNEQFF	TGTGCCAGCAGTACAGGGGGAATTTACAATGAGCAGTTCTTC
TRBJ1-1	NA	13	TRBV6-5	NA	CASSLEGGQEAFF	TGTGCCAGCAGTCTAGAAGGCGGACAAGAAGCTTTCTTT
TRBJ2-1	TRBD2	13	TRBV12-3/TRBV12-4	NA	CASSKGLDNEQFF	TGTGCCAGCAGCAAAGGACTAGACAATGAGCAGTTCTTC
TRBJ1-2	TRBD1	15	TRBV7-9	NA	CASSPERGQVYGYTF	TGTGCCAGCAGCCCCGAGCGGGGACAGGTTTATGGCTACACCTTC
TRBJ1-2	TRBD1	14	TRBV5-4	NA	CASSPDRANYGYTF	TGTGCCAGCAGCCCGGACAGGGCCAACTATGGCTACACCTTC
TRBJ2-1	TRBD1	14	TRBV7-8	NA	CASSPWTGGFEQFF	TGTGCCAGCAGCCCCTGGACAGGGGGCTTTGAGCAGTTCTTC
TRBJ1-2	TRBD1	16	TRBV19	NA	CASSYGTGGVFNGYTF	TGTGCCAGTAGTTACGGGACAGGGGGCGTTTTTAATGGCTACACCTTC
TRBJ2-2	TRBD2	15	TRBV6-4	NA	CASSDTSGDTGELFF	TGTGCCAGCAGTGACACTAGCGGGGACACCGGGGAGCTGTTTTTT
TRBJ1-6	NA	18	TRBV6-1	NA	CASSVGIHQVRYNSPLHF	TGTGCCAGCAGTGTAGGGATTCACCAAGTTCGGTATAATTCACCCCTCCACTTT
TRBJ1-1	NA	15	TRBV5-1	NA	CASSLAQGLYTEAFF	TGCGCCAGCAGCTTGGCCCAGGGTCTCTACACTGAAGCTTTCTTT
TRBJ1-1	TRBD1	15	TRBV10-3	NA	CAIRGQGAPDPEAFF	TGTGCCATCAGGGGACAGGGGGCTCCTGATCCTGAAGCTTTCTTT
TRBJ2-3	NA	15	TRBV6-4	NA	CASSEGAGSTDTQYF	TGTGCCAGCAGTGAAGGAGCGGGCAGCACAGATACGCAGTATTTT
TRBJ1-3	NA	15	TRBV7-6	NA	CASSRLAYSGNTIYF	TGTGCCAGCAGCCGCCTTGCTTACTCTGGAAACACCATATATTTT
TRBJ1-2	TRBD1	12	TRBV12-3/TRBV12-4	NA	CASSGQGYGYTF	TGTGCCAGCAGCGGACAGGGCTATGGCTACACCTTC
TRBJ2-5	NA	13	TRBV6-4	once	CASSVRTGETQYF	TGTGCCAGCAGTGTTAGGACGGGGGAGACCCAGTACTTC
TRBJ2-3	TRBD2	16	TRBV5-1	NA	CASSLGGGGRADTQYF	TGCGCCAGCAGCTTGGGCGGGGGGGGGCGGGCAGATACGCAGTATTTT
TRBJ1-4	TRBD1	14	TRBV2	NA	CASSEGQGDEKLFF	TGTGCCAGCAGTGAGGGACAGGGTGATGAAAAACTGTTTTTT
TRBJ2-1	NA	12	TRBV12-5	NA	CASGFQRNEQFF	TGTGCTAGTGGTTTCCAACGCAATGAGCAGTTCTTC